The rows below give T cell receptor beta chains drawn from one sample of a study of spatial heterogeneity in lung cancer. From the 5' RACE reads, TCRdb called clonotypes with MiXCR, one entry per CDR3 protein. The table has tens of thousands of distinct CDR3 sequences, less than 20% seen once; the top ten hold around a third. This sample comprised lung tumor tissue, obtained at surgery. The receptors come from a female donor with early-stage non-small cell lung cancer. CDR3s include the opening cysteine and the closing phenylalanine or tryptophan. D genes are given only for firm matches. Clone sizes are given selectively: once, few, many, or a class where the clone is expanded.

size: many; D: TRBD1; J: TRBJ2-7; V: TRBV6-6; CDR3: CASSYGTGGLSREQYF; DNA: TGTGCCAGCAGTTACGGGACAGGGGGTTTGTCACGCGAGCAGTACTTC
size: -; D: -; J: TRBJ2-6; V: TRBV12-3/TRBV12-4; CDR3: CASRPGASGANVLTF; DNA: TGTGCCAGCAGACCAGGGGCGTCTGGGGCCAACGTCCTGACTTTC
size: few; D: -; J: TRBJ2-7; V: TRBV28; CDR3: CASSPGPRYEQYF; DNA: TGTGCCAGCAGCCCGGGACCTCGATATGAGCAGTACTTC
size: many; D: TRBD2; J: TRBJ2-1; V: TRBV6-2/TRBV6-3; CDR3: CASSKRTSGSHEQFF; DNA: TGTGCCAGCAGCAAAAGGACTAGCGGGAGCCATGAGCAGTTCTTC
size: -; D: -; J: TRBJ2-7; V: TRBV14; CDR3: CASSQAPAEQYF; DNA: TGTGCCAGCAGCCAAGCCCCGGCCGAGCAGTACTTC
size: medium-sized; D: -; J: TRBJ2-1; V: TRBV4-1; CDR3: CASSPLDGPREQFF; DNA: TGCGCCAGCAGCCCGCTAGACGGACCTAGGGAGCAGTTCTTC
size: -; D: -; J: TRBJ2-1; V: TRBV3-1; CDR3: CASSQAGGNEQFF; DNA: TGTGCCAGCAGCCAAGCTGGAGGAAATGAGCAGTTCTTC
size: many; D: -; J: TRBJ2-2; V: TRBV7-3; CDR3: CASSLMGRDAGELFF; DNA: TGTGCCAGCAGCTTAATGGGGCGAGACGCCGGGGAGCTGTTTTTT
size: few; D: -; J: TRBJ2-6; V: TRBV24-1; CDR3: CATSGSTGASGANVLTF; DNA: TGTGCCACCAGTGGCTCGACTGGGGCCTCTGGGGCCAACGTCCTGACTTTC
size: medium-sized; D: -; J: TRBJ2-5; V: TRBV6-5; CDR3: CASNKGSGGAETQYF; DNA: TGTGCCAGCAATAAAGGGTCGGGGGGCGCAGAGACCCAGTACTTC
size: -; D: -; J: TRBJ2-7; V: TRBV5-1; CDR3: CASSLAGTQYYEQYF; DNA: TGCGCCAGCAGCTTAGCCGGGACACAGTACTACGAGCAGTACTTC
size: many; D: -; J: TRBJ2-3; V: TRBV5-4; CDR3: CASSLPGTNTDTQYF; DNA: TGTGCCAGCAGCTTGCCCGGGACGAACACAGATACGCAGTATTTT
size: few; D: -; J: TRBJ2-3; V: TRBV5-1; CDR3: CASSSRQLTDTQYF; DNA: TGCGCCAGCAGCTCCAGACAGCTTACAGATACGCAGTATTTT
size: many; D: -; J: TRBJ2-7; V: TRBV7-2; CDR3: CASRTGTWGPGEQYF; DNA: TGTGCCAGCAGGACCGGGACCTGGGGGCCGGGCGAGCAGTACTTC
size: few; D: TRBD2; J: TRBJ2-1; V: TRBV12-3/TRBV12-4; CDR3: CASSDPTSGKVNEQFF; DNA: TGTGCCAGCAGTGACCCGACTAGCGGGAAGGTGAATGAGCAGTTCTTC
size: -; D: -; J: TRBJ2-5; V: TRBV24-1; CDR3: CATSDRRPETQYF; DNA: TGTGCCACCAGTGATCGACGGCCGGAGACCCAGTACTTC
size: -; D: -; J: TRBJ2-4; V: TRBV12-3/TRBV12-4; CDR3: CASSRRQETQAKNIQYF; DNA: TGTGCCAGCAGTCGACGACAGGAGACACAAGCCAAAAACATTCAGTACTTC
size: -; D: TRBD2; J: TRBJ2-1; V: TRBV13; CDR3: CASSLYAGGAVNEQFF; DNA: TGTGCCAGCAGCTTATATGCGGGGGGGGCCGTCAATGAGCAGTTCTTC
size: medium-sized; D: -; J: TRBJ2-7; V: TRBV29-1; CDR3: CSVRAPERYEQYF; DNA: TGCAGCGTCAGGGCCCCGGAAAGGTACGAGCAGTACTTC
size: -; D: -; J: TRBJ2-3; V: TRBV27; CDR3: CASSFRALVADTQYF; DNA: TGTGCCAGCAGTTTTAGAGCACTTGTAGCAGATACGCAGTATTTT
size: -; D: -; J: TRBJ2-3; V: TRBV18; CDR3: CATGTFGDTQYF; DNA: TGTGCCACCGGGACTTTTGGAGATACGCAGTATTTT
size: -; D: TRBD2; J: TRBJ2-7; V: TRBV19; CDR3: CASSIEGGVGEQYF; DNA: TGTGCCAGTAGTATCGAGGGAGGGGTAGGCGAGCAGTACTTC
size: many; D: -; J: TRBJ2-5; V: TRBV9; CDR3: CASSVETTGTQYF; DNA: TGTGCCAGCAGCGTAGAAACCACAGGGACCCAGTACTTC
size: many; D: -; J: TRBJ2-2; V: TRBV5-1; CDR3: CASSLGRAFTNTGELFF; DNA: TGCGCCAGCAGCTTGGGTAGGGCATTCACGAACACCGGGGAGCTGTTTTTT
size: many; D: TRBD2; J: TRBJ2-3; V: TRBV20-1; CDR3: CSASMLAGNTDTQYF; DNA: TGCAGTGCTAGTATGCTAGCGGGCAACACAGATACGCAGTATTTT
size: -; D: -; J: TRBJ2-1; V: TRBV3-1; CDR3: CASSQSINEQFF; DNA: TGTGCCAGCAGCCAATCCATCAATGAGCAGTTCTTC
size: many; D: -; J: TRBJ2-6; V: TRBV27; CDR3: CASSFTGSGANVLTF; DNA: TGTGCCAGCAGTTTTACAGGGTCTGGGGCCAACGTCCTGACTTTC
size: medium-sized; D: TRBD2; J: TRBJ2-3; V: TRBV7-2; CDR3: CASSLAPTGGRDTQYF; DNA: TGTGCCAGCAGCTTAGCGCCAACGGGGGGGCGTGATACGCAGTATTTT
size: few; D: TRBD2; J: TRBJ2-1; V: TRBV20-1; CDR3: CSARSGLTNNEQFF; DNA: TGCAGTGCTAGGTCGGGACTAACTAACAATGAGCAGTTCTTC
size: few; D: -; J: TRBJ2-4; V: TRBV28; CDR3: CARVGVAKNIQYF; DNA: TGTGCCAGGGTGGGAGTAGCCAAAAACATTCAGTACTTC
size: -; D: -; J: TRBJ2-7; V: TRBV10-3; CDR3: CAISEESSYEQYF; DNA: TGTGCCATCAGTGAGGAAAGCTCCTACGAGCAGTACTTC
size: few; D: -; J: TRBJ2-3; V: TRBV9; CDR3: CASSPLGRTDTQYF; DNA: TGTGCCAGCAGCCCACTAGGCCGCACAGATACGCAGTATTTT
size: few; D: -; J: TRBJ2-3; V: TRBV7-9; CDR3: CASSFGSHTGEPDTQYF; DNA: TGTGCCAGCAGCTTCGGGTCCCACACGGGAGAACCAGATACGCAGTATTTT
size: many; D: TRBD2; J: TRBJ2-3; V: TRBV6-1; CDR3: CATVLAEATDTQYF; DNA: TGTGCAACTGTGCTAGCGGAGGCAACAGATACGCAGTATTTT
size: once; D: TRBD2; J: TRBJ2-2; V: TRBV12-3/TRBV12-4; CDR3: CASSSGTSGPEALFF; DNA: TGTGCCAGCAGTTCAGGGACTAGCGGGCCTGAGGCGCTGTTTTTT
size: many; D: TRBD1; J: TRBJ2-7; V: TRBV20-1; CDR3: CSARTDRALQYF; DNA: TGCAGTGCCCGAACCGACAGGGCCCTTCAGTACTTC
size: -; D: TRBD1; J: TRBJ2-1; V: TRBV20-1; CDR3: CSAIEPGQYNEQFF; DNA: TGCAGTGCTATCGAACCGGGACAGTACAATGAGCAGTTCTTC
size: -; D: TRBD2; J: TRBJ2-7; V: TRBV12-3/TRBV12-4; CDR3: CASSLWREGSDEQYF; DNA: TGTGCCAGCAGTTTATGGCGGGAGGGGTCCGACGAGCAGTACTTC
size: few; D: -; J: TRBJ2-3; V: TRBV18; CDR3: CASSPQSTDTQYF; DNA: TGTGCCAGCTCACCACAGAGCACAGATACGCAGTATTTT
size: -; D: -; J: TRBJ2-4; V: TRBV29-1; CDR3: CSVAPERGTAKNIQYF; DNA: TGCAGCGTTGCCCCGGAGAGGGGGACAGCCAAAAACATTCAGTACTTC
size: -; D: TRBD2; J: TRBJ2-3; V: TRBV20-1; CDR3: CSGETGGRTDTQYF; DNA: TGCAGTGGAGAGACGGGGGGACGCACAGATACGCAGTATTTT
size: -; D: -; J: TRBJ2-5; V: TRBV29-1; CDR3: CSVEPGHPHGTQYF; DNA: TGCAGCGTTGAACCGGGACATCCGCACGGGACCCAGTACTTC
size: -; D: -; J: TRBJ2-1; V: TRBV28; CDR3: CASRSGPSSYNEQFF; DNA: TGTGCCAGCCGGTCCGGGCCTAGCTCCTACAATGAGCAGTTCTTC
size: few; D: -; J: TRBJ1-2; V: TRBV12-3/TRBV12-4; CDR3: CASSTLLENSNYGYTF; DNA: TGTGCCAGCTCCACTCTCTTAGAGAACTCCAACTATGGCTACACCTTC
size: many; D: -; J: TRBJ2-5; V: TRBV20-1; CDR3: CSARPSIWETQYF; DNA: TGCAGTGCTAGGCCTAGCATTTGGGAGACCCAGTACTTC
size: medium-sized; D: -; J: TRBJ1-1; V: TRBV2; CDR3: CASNQAGGREAFF; DNA: TGTGCCAGCAACCAAGCGGGGGGCCGAGAAGCTTTCTTT
size: -; D: -; J: TRBJ2-3; V: TRBV7-2; CDR3: CASSLEAVGTDTQYF; DNA: TGTGCCAGCAGCTTAGAAGCGGTCGGGACAGATACGCAGTATTTT
size: -; D: -; J: TRBJ2-1; V: TRBV20-1; CDR3: CSARGRGAPSYNEQFF; DNA: TGCAGTGCTAGAGGGCGTGGGGCCCCCTCCTACAATGAGCAGTTCTTC
size: few; D: -; J: TRBJ2-1; V: TRBV6-1; CDR3: CASAVNRVFADNEQFF; DNA: TGTGCCAGCGCGGTGAACAGGGTTTTCGCAGACAATGAGCAGTTCTTC